This T cell receptor beta chain is drawn from a study of blood T cell repertoires in COVID-19. In the source study's methods: Estimation of nucleated cell counts was performed using reference gene primer amplification. Method: immunoSEQ multiplex PCR; TCRdb's copy keeps in-frame clones and lacks some. V and J calls and clone size are as listed in that table; D and trimming were resolved from the DNA. Among over 100,000 clones, 85% to 90% were seen once, and the ten largest hold roughly 4%. While infection was still active, Seattle patients were enrolled and then followed longitudinally. Germline V CDR1 and CDR2: MNHEY, SMNVEV (reference sequence). Unmatched junction bases numbered 0, after V lost 6 bases and J lost 5 bases. CDR3 size: 13 residues.

Source material: peripheral blood. The origin of this receptor is a man in his 60s with COVID-19, enrolled during active disease. The chain links TRBV27 to TRBJ2-4; 11 bases line up with TRBD2. CDR3 bases: TGTGCCAGCAGGACTAGCGGGGAAAACATTCAGTACTTC. Its translation: CASRTSGENIQYF.